This TCR beta chain was documented in a study of T-cell memory formation after mild COVID-19. Study-wide context: The study found TCR clusters largely donor specific.

The V end lost 11 bases, the J end lost 2 bases, and 13 bases lay between the germline ends. Germline V gives CDR1 MNHEY, CDR2 SVGEGT. This CDR3 region has 12 residues. In the case of this clonotype: Its antigen is unknown.

General study results and limits: Pre-infection memory harbored some responding clones, suggesting cross-reactive memory joined. Among contracting clones, CD4+ were mainly CM/EM and CD8+ enriched in EMRA.

5'RACE with constant-segment primers built TCRalpha and TCRbeta cDNA libraries with UMIs. TCRdb recomputed calls from the 5' RACE reads with MiXCR, one row per CDR3 protein. The sample lists under 250,000 distinct CDR3 sequences, 15% occurring once. Material for sequencing was PBMCs or a T cell subset sorted from them (not recorded which). V gene TRBV6-2 or TRBV6-3 combines with J gene TRBJ2-7; D may be TRBD1 or TRBD2 (5 bases each). The receptor's source is an adult woman who had mild COVID-19 (a few samples of this study predate the infection). Cell type and time point are not known. CDR3 residues: CASRDGPYEQYF. CDR3 nucleotides: TGTGCCTCGAGGGACGGACCCTACGAGCAGTACTTC.